Listed below are T cell receptor beta chains from one sample, sequenced in a study of blood T cell repertoires in COVID-19. This table comes from immunoSEQ multiplex PCR, and its TCRdb copy is limited to in-frame clones, with some not included. The sample lists over 200,000 clones, approximately 80% seen once, with around 18% in the top ten. Source material: peripheral blood. These receptor sequences come from a woman older than 75 with active or convalescent COVID-19. Both conserved end residues are part of each CDR3. D genes are given only for firm matches. Size is stated for part of the rows, as once, few or many counts, or as a class when the clone is expanded.

>TRBD2|TRBJ2-7|NA|TRBV6-5
TGTGCCAGCAGTTTTCCCACTAGCGGGAGGGGGATGGAGCAGTACTTC
CASSFPTSGRGMEQYF
>NA|TRBJ1-5|NA|TRBV7-8
TGTGCCAGCAGCTCAAACAGGGGCAATCAGCCCCAGCATTTT
CASSSNRGNQPQHF
>NA|TRBJ2-7|NA|TRBV2
TGTGCCAGCAGTTTCACCTACGAGCAGTACTTC
CASSFTYEQYF
>TRBD1|TRBJ1-2|NA|TRBV27
TGTGCCAGCAGTCGACAGGGAATTATAGGAAGGCATGGCTACACCTTC
CASSRQGIIGRHGYTF
>TRBD1|TRBJ1-2|NA|TRBV10-3
TGTGCCATCAGTGGGGCAGGGGGCGCCCCCTCTGGCTACACCTTC
CAISGAGGAPSGYTF
>TRBD2|TRBJ2-3|NA|TRBV7-8
TGTGCCAGCAGCTTGAGGACTAGCGGGACTCCCCGCACAGATACGCAGTATTTT
CASSLRTSGTPRTDTQYF
>NA|TRBJ1-3|NA|TRBV7-2
TGTGCCAGCAGCTTAGCTGGCGGGGCCAGCTCTGGAAACACCATATATTTT
CASSLAGGASSGNTIYF
>TRBD2|TRBJ2-3|NA|TRBV25-1
TGTGCCAGCAGCTCTAGCGGGAGGGCCTCAGATACGCAGTATTTT
CASSSSGRASDTQYF
>TRBD1|TRBJ2-7|NA|TRBV27
TGTGCCAGCAGCCATAAGGGCCGGGACAGCCGATACTACGAGCAGTACTTC
CASSHKGRDSRYYEQYF
>NA|TRBJ2-3|NA|TRBV6-2/TRBV6-3
TGTGCCAGCAGTTACCGGACTAGCACAGATACGCAGTATTTT
CASSYRTSTDTQYF
>NA|TRBJ2-2|NA|TRBV7-3
TGTGCCAGCAGCTTAAACAGGGAGTTCACCGGGGAGCTGTTTTTT
CASSLNREFTGELFF
>TRBD2|TRBJ2-7|NA|TRBV29-1
TGCAGCGTTGAAGACCTTAGCGGGGGAGACTACGAGCAGTACTTC
CSVEDLSGGDYEQYF
>NA|TRBJ1-2|NA|TRBV19
TGTGCCAGTAGGCCTCGTCAGCGAATTAACTATGGCTACACCTTC
CASRPRQRINYGYTF
>NA|TRBJ1-5|NA|TRBV6-2/TRBV6-3
TGTGCCAGCAGTCAGGGACAAATCAATCAGCCCCAGCATTTT
CASSQGQINQPQHF
>NA|TRBJ1-2|NA|TRBV6-5
TGTGCCAGCAGTTACGGGCCCGATGGCTACACCTTC
CASSYGPDGYTF
>NA|TRBJ1-4|NA|TRBV5-1
TGCGCCAGCAGCTTCAACAGGGCCGAAAAACTGTTTTTT
CASSFNRAEKLFF
>TRBD1|TRBJ2-3|NA|TRBV19
TGTGCCAGTAGACCACAGGGGGCCTCAGATACGCAGTATTTT
CASRPQGASDTQYF
>TRBD2|TRBJ2-3|NA|TRBV4-1
TGCGCCAGCAGCCAAGGCTTCCCATCGGGACTAAGGGCAGATACGCAGTATTTT
CASSQGFPSGLRADTQYF
>TRBD2|TRBJ2-7|NA|TRBV4-2
TGTGCCAGCAGCCAGGACCCTTCTAGCGGGAGCTTCTCCTACGAGCAGTACTTC
CASSQDPSSGSFSYEQYF
>TRBD1|TRBJ1-1|NA|TRBV10-3
TGTGCCATCAGGATCGGGACAGGGAACACTGAAGCTTTCTTT
CAIRIGTGNTEAFF
>TRBD2|TRBJ2-1|NA|TRBV2
TGTGCCAGCAGCCGGAGGCGGGGGGACAATGAGCAGTTCTTC
CASSRRRGDNEQFF
>TRBD1|TRBJ1-1|NA|TRBV7-9
TGTGCCAGCAGCTTAGATCAGGGGGCGAGGGCTTTCTTT
CASSLDQGARAFF
>NA|TRBJ2-7|NA|TRBV9
TGTGCCAGCAGCGCGCAAATTCTGACCGGGGAGCAGTACTTC
CASSAQILTGEQYF
>NA|TRBJ2-7|few|TRBV18
TGTGCCAGCTCATCCCGTCCAGGTTTTAACGAGCAGTACTTC
CASSSRPGFNEQYF
>TRBD2|TRBJ2-3|few|TRBV30
TGTGCCTGGAGTGTGGCTAGCGGTTCCACAGATACGCAGTATTTT
CAWSVASGSTDTQYF
>NA|TRBJ2-3|NA|TRBV7-9
TGTGCCAGCAGCTCCAAGGGGCCTTGGACAGATACGCAGTATTTT
CASSSKGPWTDTQYF
>NA|TRBJ2-7|NA|TRBV7-9
TGTGCCAGCAGCCCCCGGCAAACAGGGTTCTACGAGCAGTACTTC
CASSPRQTGFYEQYF
>TRBD2|TRBJ2-1|NA|TRBV4-3
TGCGCCAGCAGCCAAGTCGGACTAGCGGCCAATGAGCAGTTCTTC
CASSQVGLAANEQFF
>NA|TRBJ1-3|once|TRBV19
TGTGCCAGTAGTATACAGGGGTACTCTGGAAACACCATATATTTT
CASSIQGYSGNTIYF
>TRBD1|TRBJ1-1|NA|TRBV7-7
TGTGCTAGCAGCCGGGACAGGGGAACTGAAGCTTTCTTT
CASSRDRGTEAFF
>NA|TRBJ2-1|NA|TRBV6-5
TGTGCCAGCAGTTATAGAGGGAACTACAATGAGCAGTTCTTC
CASSYRGNYNEQFF
>NA|TRBJ1-1|NA|TRBV30
TGTGCCTGGACGCGTGGGGCGAACACTGAAGCTTTCTTT
CAWTRGANTEAFF
>NA|TRBJ2-7|NA|TRBV12-3/TRBV12-4
TGTGCCAGCAGTCTGATCCGGGGCTACGAGCAGTACTTC
CASSLIRGYEQYF
>TRBD2|TRBJ2-1|NA|TRBV7-6
TGTGCCAGCAGCTTAGGACTAGCGGGGATCAATGAGCAGTTCTTC
CASSLGLAGINEQFF
>NA|TRBJ1-2|NA|TRBV19
TGTGCCAGTACCTCAAACAGGGCTTTTGGCTACACCTTC
CASTSNRAFGYTF
>TRBD2|TRBJ2-3|NA|TRBV23-1
TGCGCCAGCAGTCAATACTGGAGACTAGCGGGAGAAGGGGCCACAGATACGCAGTATTTT
CASSQYWRLAGEGATDTQYF
>TRBD1|TRBJ2-6|NA|TRBV15
TGTGCCACCAGCAGAGGGGGACAGGGTACGCCCTCTGGGGCCAACGTCCTGACTTTC
CATSRGGQGTPSGANVLTF
>NA|TRBJ1-2|NA|TRBV6-1
TGTGCCAGCAGTCACAACAGGGCCGCTAACTATGGCTACACCTTC
CASSHNRAANYGYTF
>NA|TRBJ2-3|NA|TRBV30
TGTGCCTGGCAAACGGGACTTAGCACAGATACGCAGTATTTT
CAWQTGLSTDTQYF
>TRBD1|TRBJ1-1|NA|TRBV11-3
TGTGCCAGCAGCTTTTCAGGGACAGTGAACACTGAAGCTTTCTTT
CASSFSGTVNTEAFF
>NA|TRBJ1-1|NA|TRBV19
TGTGCTACCTCCGGTCGAGTTAACACTGAAGCTTTCTTT
CATSGRVNTEAFF
>TRBD1|TRBJ2-4|NA|TRBV19
TGTGCCAGTAGCGGGACAGCGAAAAACATTCAGTACTTC
CASSGTAKNIQYF
>TRBD1|TRBJ1-2|NA|TRBV7-6
TGTGCCAGCAGCTCAGGACAGGGGGGTGACTATGGCTACACCTTC
CASSSGQGGDYGYTF
>TRBD1|TRBJ1-1|NA|TRBV5-4
TGTGCCAGCAGCTCAGGACAGGGCGAAGCTTTCTTT
CASSSGQGEAFF
>NA|TRBJ1-1|NA|TRBV10-1
TGCGCCAGCAGTGCCGGAGGTTTCGATGAAGCTTTCTTT
CASSAGGFDEAFF
>TRBD1|TRBJ1-6|NA|TRBV6-6
TGTGCCAGCAGTCGGGACAGGGATGGTAATTCACCCCTCCACTTT
CASSRDRDGNSPLHF
>NA|TRBJ1-3|NA|TRBV9
TGTGCCAGCAGCCGGAGTGGGTCTGGAAACACCATATATTTT
CASSRSGSGNTIYF
>TRBD1|TRBJ1-5|NA|TRBV18
TGTGCCAGCTCACCGTCCAGGGGGGATCAGCCCCAGCATTTT
CASSPSRGDQPQHF
>NA|TRBJ2-3|NA|TRBV29-1
TGCAGCGTGGTTCAGGGAGATACGCAGTATTTT
CSVVQGDTQYF
>TRBD1|TRBJ2-7|NA|TRBV7-2
TGTGCCAGCAGCTCACGACAGGGGCCCTACGAGCAGTACTTC
CASSSRQGPYEQYF
>NA|TRBJ1-5|once|TRBV7-9
TGTGCCAGCAGCCCGTATAGCAATCAGCCCCAGCATTTT
CASSPYSNQPQHF
>NA|TRBJ2-1|NA|TRBV18
TGTGCCAGCTCACCAGCGTCAGGCTCCTACAATGAGCAGTTCTTC
CASSPASGSYNEQFF
>TRBD1|TRBJ2-7|NA|TRBV6-5
TGTGCCAGCAGTACTTATTTCGGGACAGAGTACGAGCAGTACTTC
CASSTYFGTEYEQYF
>TRBD2|TRBJ2-5|NA|TRBV15
TGTGCCACCAGCAGAGAACCCCTGACTAGCGGGGGGTACCAAGAGACCCAGTACTTC
CATSREPLTSGGYQETQYF
>NA|TRBJ2-5|NA|TRBV7-2
TGTGCCAGCGCCGCAGGGGGGGAGACCCAGTACTTC
CASAAGGETQYF
>TRBD2|TRBJ2-3|few|TRBV14
TGTGCCAGCAGCCAGGTCGGGGGGGCTGGAGATACGCAGTATTTT
CASSQVGGAGDTQYF
>TRBD1|TRBJ2-4|NA|TRBV18
TGTGCCAGCTCACCAACCGGGACAGGGCCCCCTTCGGAAAAAAACATTCAGTACTTC
CASSPTGTGPPSEKNIQYF